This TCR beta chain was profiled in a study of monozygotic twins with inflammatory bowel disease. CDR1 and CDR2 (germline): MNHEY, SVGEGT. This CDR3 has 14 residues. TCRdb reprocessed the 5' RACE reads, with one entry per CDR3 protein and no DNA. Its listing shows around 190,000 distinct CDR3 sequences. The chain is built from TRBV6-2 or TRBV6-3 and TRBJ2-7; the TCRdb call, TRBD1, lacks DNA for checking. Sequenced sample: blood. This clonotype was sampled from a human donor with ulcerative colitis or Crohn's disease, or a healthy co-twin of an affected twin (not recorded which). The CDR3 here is CASRFGQGTYEQYF.